These T cell receptor beta chains were read from a single sample in a study of cytomegalovirus exposure and HLA in healthy donors. The table came from immunoSEQ multiplex PCR; TCRdb's copy has only in-frame clones and leaves some out. The sample yields about 220,000 clones, 60% to 80% seen once. The source material was PBMCs. The receptors derive from a woman aged 25 to 39 in good health and CMV-seronegative. Each CDR3 is given with its conserved first and last residue. Each record gives: CDR3 protein, CDR3 DNA, clone size, V gene, D gene, J gene. D genes are given only for firm matches. The listing skips clone size in some rows; elsewhere it reads once, few, many or a size class.

CASSLGHSNQPQHF TGTGCCAGCAGCTTGGGCCATAGCAATCAGCCCCAGCATTTT once TRBV11-2 - TRBJ1-5
CASSLVSITQTYAEQYF TGCGCCAGCAGCTTGGTTAGCATAACTCAAACCTACGCAGAGCAGTACTTC - TRBV5-1 - TRBJ2-7
CASRETSANTGELFF TGTGCCAGTAGGGAGACTAGCGCGAACACCGGGGAGCTGTTTTTT - TRBV19 TRBD2 TRBJ2-2
CASSEGDGGTYEQYF TGTGCCAGCAGTGAGGGGGACGGGGGGACCTACGAGCAGTACTTC - TRBV2 TRBD2 TRBJ2-7
CASSGTGTEPNWGIVTGELFF TGTGCCAGCAGCGGTACAGGGACAGAGCCGAATTGGGGAATAGTCACCGGGGAGCTGTTTTTT - TRBV7-6 TRBD1 TRBJ2-2
CASSVARGRGGTQETQYF TGTGCCAGCAGCGTAGCCCGTGGGAGGGGCGGAACACAGGAGACCCAGTACTTC - TRBV9 TRBD2 TRBJ2-5
CAWSVRAGGSYEQYF TGTGCCTGGAGTGTACGAGCGGGAGGATCCTACGAGCAGTACTTC - TRBV30 TRBD2 TRBJ2-7
CASRWASGVGDTQYF TGTGCCAGCAGATGGGCTAGCGGAGTTGGAGATACGCAGTATTTT - TRBV2 TRBD2 TRBJ2-3
CASSPGLAGEQYF TGTGCCAGTAGCCCGGGACTAGCAGGCGAGCAGTACTTC - TRBV19 TRBD2 TRBJ2-7
CSVRGTESFYGYTF TGCAGCGTCCGCGGGACAGAGAGTTTTTATGGCTACACCTTC once TRBV29-1 TRBD1 TRBJ1-2
CASSLTAPLSEQFF TGTGCCAGCAGCTTAACAGCCCCCCTAAGTGAGCAGTTCTTC - TRBV7-3 - TRBJ2-1
CASRLGGQGRGGNTIYF TGTGCAAGTCGCTTAGGTGGACAGGGGCGCGGAGGAAACACCATATATTTT once TRBV12-2 - TRBJ1-3
CASSYEGARETQYF TGTGCCAGCAGTTACGAGGGGGCGCGTGAGACCCAGTACTTC - TRBV6-5 TRBD1 TRBJ2-5
CATSRDTSGGGKYNEQFF TGTGCCACCAGCAGAGATACTAGCGGGGGGGGAAAGTACAATGAGCAGTTCTTC few TRBV15 TRBD2 TRBJ2-1
CASSDSRGGTDTQYF TGTGCCAGCAGTGACTCGCGGGGGGGCACAGATACGCAGTATTTT - TRBV6-4 TRBD2 TRBJ2-3
CASSPGASRETQYF TGTGCCAGCTCACCAGGCGCTAGCCGAGAGACCCAGTACTTC - TRBV18 - TRBJ2-5
CASRPGGTNTGELFF TGTGCCAGCAGGCCGGGGGGCACGAACACCGGGGAGCTGTTTTTT - TRBV2 - TRBJ2-2
CAISDFGQSNEKLFF TGTGCCATCAGTGATTTTGGGCAATCTAATGAAAAACTGTTTTTT - TRBV10-3 - TRBJ1-4
CASSILPGGGQETQYF TGTGCTAGCAGTATACTACCAGGAGGAGGGCAAGAGACCCAGTACTTC - TRBV7-7 - TRBJ2-5
CAIRSGQGPLEQYF TGTGCCATCAGGTCGGGACAGGGGCCTTTGGAGCAGTACTTC - TRBV10-3 TRBD1 TRBJ2-7
CASSFRLFFYEQYF TGTGCCAGCAGTTTCCGACTATTCTTCTACGAGCAGTACTTC - TRBV6-1 - TRBJ2-7
CSVLTDPYNEQFF TGCAGCGTGTTGACAGACCCCTACAATGAGCAGTTCTTC - TRBV29-1 - TRBJ2-1
CASSGSWEQYF TGTGCCAGCAGTGGAAGCTGGGAGCAGTACTTC - TRBV6-1 - TRBJ2-5
CATYQGGPWSEQFF TGTGCCACCTATCAGGGGGGACCTTGGAGTGAGCAGTTCTTC - TRBV10-3 - TRBJ2-1
CSAEGEYEQYF TGCAGCGCAGAAGGGGAATACGAGCAGTACTTC once TRBV29-1 - TRBJ2-7
CASGAGFRMNTEAFF TGTGCCAGCGGCGCGGGGTTCCGGATGAACACTGAAGCTTTCTTT - TRBV2 - TRBJ1-1
CASSLRTDYEQYF TGTGCCAGCAGCTTACGGACAGATTACGAGCAGTACTTC - TRBV5-4 - TRBJ2-7
CASTTTHEQYF TGTGCCAGCACCACAACCCACGAGCAGTACTTC - TRBV28 - TRBJ2-7
CASSPPWTGSYNEQFF TGTGCCAGCAGTCCCCCATGGACAGGGAGCTACAATGAGCAGTTCTTC - TRBV2 TRBD1 TRBJ2-1
CASREGGGGRIAQFF TGTGCCAGTAGAGAGGGAGGCGGGGGCCGTATAGCGCAGTTCTTC - TRBV19 - TRBJ2-1
CASSLGTSGDYGYTF TGTGCCAGCAGTTTAGGGACGTCAGGGGACTATGGCTACACCTTC - TRBV27 - TRBJ1-2
CASSLGAGGGAGDNQPQHF TGTGCCAGCAGTCTAGGGGCCGGTGGAGGGGCGGGCGACAATCAGCCCCAGCATTTT - TRBV7-9 - TRBJ1-5
CASSYYSGSGANVLTF TGTGCCAGCAGTTACTATTCCGGCTCTGGGGCCAACGTCCTGACTTTC - TRBV6-5 - TRBJ2-6
CASSLGQGKFF TGTGCCAGCAGTTTGGGGCAGGGGAAATTCTTT - TRBV25-1 - TRBJ1-1
CASSLGTVSGNTIYF TGCGCCAGCAGCTTAGGGACAGTCTCTGGAAACACCATATATTTT - TRBV5-1 TRBD1 TRBJ1-3
CASSSRTGGDYGYTF TGTGCCAGCAGTTCCCGGACAGGGGGGGACTATGGCTACACCTTC - TRBV6-5 TRBD1 TRBJ1-2
CASIRVGRFRNEQFF TGTGCCAGCATCCGGGTCGGGAGGTTTAGGAATGAGCAGTTCTTC - TRBV7-9 TRBD2 TRBJ2-1
CATSRDSRANQPQHF TGTGCCACCAGCAGAGATAGCAGGGCCAATCAGCCCCAGCATTTT few TRBV15 - TRBJ1-5
CASSLVPGMNTEAFF TGTGCCAGCAGCTTAGTTCCGGGAATGAACACTGAGGCTTTCTTT - TRBV13 - TRBJ1-1
CASSFTGDGYTF TGTGCCAGCAGTTTCACAGGGGATGGCTACACCTTC few TRBV27 TRBD1 TRBJ1-2
CASSLGSRRNTGELFF TGTGCCAGCAGCTTAGGGAGTAGAAGGAACACCGGGGAGCTGTTTTTT - TRBV7-3 - TRBJ2-2
CASSLRLAGQETQYF TGTGCCAGCAGCTTACGACTAGCGGGGCAAGAGACCCAGTACTTC few TRBV7-3 TRBD2 TRBJ2-5
CASSEASGGGYGYTF TGTGCCAGCAGTGAAGCCTCAGGGGGCGGCTATGGCTACACCTTC few TRBV6-1 TRBD1 TRBJ1-2
CASSLTSGQAYEQYF TGTGCCAGCAGTTTAACCTCCGGACAGGCCTACGAGCAGTACTTC - TRBV27 TRBD1 TRBJ2-7
CASSLRDRGQDTQYF TGTGCCAGCAGTCTCCGGGACAGGGGGCAAGATACGCAGTATTTT - TRBV6-1 TRBD1 TRBJ2-3
CASSFPGSPYEQYF TGTGCCAGCAGCTTTCCGGGGAGTCCCTACGAGCAGTACTTC many TRBV7-2 - TRBJ2-7
CASRAQGGAGEFVDTQYF TGTGCTAGCAGAGCGCAGGGAGGAGCGGGAGAATTTGTAGATACGCAGTATTTT few TRBV7-7 TRBD2 TRBJ2-3
CASSPTGTSNQPQHF TGTGCCAGCAGCCCGACAGGGACTAGCAATCAGCCCCAGCATTTT - TRBV6-6 TRBD1 TRBJ1-5